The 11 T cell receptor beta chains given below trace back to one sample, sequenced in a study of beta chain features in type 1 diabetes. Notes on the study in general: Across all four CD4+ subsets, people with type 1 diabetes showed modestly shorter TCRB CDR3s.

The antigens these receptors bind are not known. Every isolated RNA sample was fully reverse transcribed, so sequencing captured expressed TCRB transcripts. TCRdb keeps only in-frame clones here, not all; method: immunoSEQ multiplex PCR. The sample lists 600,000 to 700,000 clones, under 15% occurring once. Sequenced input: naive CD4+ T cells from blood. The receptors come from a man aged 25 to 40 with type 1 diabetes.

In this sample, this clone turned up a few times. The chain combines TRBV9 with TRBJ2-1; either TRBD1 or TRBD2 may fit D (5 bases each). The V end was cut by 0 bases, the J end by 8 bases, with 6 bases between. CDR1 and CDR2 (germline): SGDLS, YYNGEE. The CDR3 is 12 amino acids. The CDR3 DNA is TGTGCCAGCAGCGTAGGGGGGTATGAGCAGTTCTTC. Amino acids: CASSVGGYEQFF.

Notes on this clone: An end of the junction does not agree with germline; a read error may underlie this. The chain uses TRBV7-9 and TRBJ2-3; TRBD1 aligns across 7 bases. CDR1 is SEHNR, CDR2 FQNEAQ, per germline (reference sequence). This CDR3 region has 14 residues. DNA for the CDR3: TGTGCCAGCAGCTTAATCGGCCAACAGGGGAAGGGTCATTTT. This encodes CASSLIGQQGKGHF.

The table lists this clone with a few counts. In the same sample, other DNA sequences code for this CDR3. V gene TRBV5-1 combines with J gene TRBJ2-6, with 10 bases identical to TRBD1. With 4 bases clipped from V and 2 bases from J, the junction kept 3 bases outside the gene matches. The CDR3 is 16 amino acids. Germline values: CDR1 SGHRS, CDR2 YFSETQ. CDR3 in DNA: TGCGCCAGCAGCCTAGGACAGGGGGCTGGGGCCAACGTCCTGACTTTC. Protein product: CASSLGQGAGANVLTF.

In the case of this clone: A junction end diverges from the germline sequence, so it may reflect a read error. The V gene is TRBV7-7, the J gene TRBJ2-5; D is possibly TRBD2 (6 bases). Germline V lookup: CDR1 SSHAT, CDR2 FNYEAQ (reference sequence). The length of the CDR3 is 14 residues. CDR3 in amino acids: CASSSGTRQETQYF. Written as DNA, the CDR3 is TGTGCTAGCAGCTCCGGGACTCGTCAAGAGACCCAGTACTTC.

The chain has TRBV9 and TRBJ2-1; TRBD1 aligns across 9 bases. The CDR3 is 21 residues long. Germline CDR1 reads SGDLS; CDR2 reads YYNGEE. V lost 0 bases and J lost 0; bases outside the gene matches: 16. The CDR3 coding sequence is TGTGCCAGCAGCGTAGCTTTATACGACAGGGGGAATCCGAACTCCTACAATGAGCAGTTCTTC. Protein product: CASSVALYDRGNPNSYNEQFF.

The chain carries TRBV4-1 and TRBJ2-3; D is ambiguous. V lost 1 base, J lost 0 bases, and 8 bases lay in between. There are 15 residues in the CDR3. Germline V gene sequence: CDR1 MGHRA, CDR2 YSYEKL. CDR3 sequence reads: CASSQGPKSTDTQYF. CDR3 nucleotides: TGCGCCAGCAGCCAAGGACCGAAAAGCACAGATACGCAGTATTTT.

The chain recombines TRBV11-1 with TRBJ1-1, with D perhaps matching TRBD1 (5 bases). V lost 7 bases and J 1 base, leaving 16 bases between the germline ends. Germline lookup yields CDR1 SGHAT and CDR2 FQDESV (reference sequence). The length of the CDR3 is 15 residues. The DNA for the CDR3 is TGTGCCAGCACCCCCCTGGGGGTCGGGAACACTGAAGCTTTCTTT. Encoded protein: CASTPLGVGNTEAFF.

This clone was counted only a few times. In DNA form, the CDR3 reads TGTGCCAGCAGTTACGGGGGGTTAGGGGATAATTCACCCCTCCACTTT. Amino acids: CASSYGGLGDNSPLHF. V gene TRBV6-6 combines with J gene TRBJ1-6; the D gene is possibly TRBD1 (5 bases). Between the trimmed V and J ends, which lost 2 bases and 5 bases, there was a span of 13 bases. Germline loops: CDR1 MNHNY, CDR2 SVGAGI (reference sequence). CDR3 size: 16 residues.

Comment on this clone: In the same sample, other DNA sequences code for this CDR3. CDR3 region: CASSRPGQGYEQYF. Written as DNA, the CDR3 is TGTGCCAGCAGTCGACCCGGACAGGGCTACGAGCAGTACTTC. The V call is TRBV6-6, the J call TRBJ2-7; 8 bases line up with TRBD1. V gave up 5 bases and J gave up 3 bases; unmatched junction bases: 6. The CDR3 sequence is 14 residues long. Germline lookup yields CDR1 MNHNY and CDR2 SVGAGI (reference sequence).

CDR3 loop: CASIPLSYEQYF. The CDR3 region has the DNA TGTGCCAGCATCCCCTTGTCCTACGAGCAGTACTTC. This chain connects TRBV7-9 to TRBJ2-7; no reliable D call. V dropped 7 bases and J dropped 1 base, with 8 bases sitting between them. The CDR3 is 12 amino acids. The germline V gene has CDR1 SEHNR and CDR2 FQNEAQ (reference sequence).

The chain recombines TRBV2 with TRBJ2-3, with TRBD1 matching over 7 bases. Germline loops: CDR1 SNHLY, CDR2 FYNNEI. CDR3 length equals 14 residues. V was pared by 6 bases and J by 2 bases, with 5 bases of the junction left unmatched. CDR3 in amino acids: CASRTGPITDTQYF. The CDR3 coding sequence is TGTGCCAGCAGGACAGGGCCTATCACAGATACGCAGTATTTT. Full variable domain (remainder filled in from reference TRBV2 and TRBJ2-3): EPEVTQTPSHQVTQMGQEVILRCVPISNHLYFYWYRQILGQKVEFLVSFYNNEISEKSEIFDDQFSVERPDGSNFTLKIRSTKLEDSAMYFCASRTGPITDTQYFGPGTRLTVL.